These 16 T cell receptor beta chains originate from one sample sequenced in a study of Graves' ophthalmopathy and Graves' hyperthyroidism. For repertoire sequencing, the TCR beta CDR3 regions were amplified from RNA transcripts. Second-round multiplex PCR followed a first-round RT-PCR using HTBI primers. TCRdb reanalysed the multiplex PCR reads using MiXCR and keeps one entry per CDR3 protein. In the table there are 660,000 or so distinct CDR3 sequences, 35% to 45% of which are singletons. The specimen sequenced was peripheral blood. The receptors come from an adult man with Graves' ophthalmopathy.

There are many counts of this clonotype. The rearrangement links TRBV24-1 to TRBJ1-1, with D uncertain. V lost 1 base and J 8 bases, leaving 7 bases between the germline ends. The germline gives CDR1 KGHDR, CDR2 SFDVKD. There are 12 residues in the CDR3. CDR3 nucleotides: TGTGCCACCAGTGATTTAGTAGGCGAAGCTTTCTTT. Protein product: CATSDLVGEAFF.

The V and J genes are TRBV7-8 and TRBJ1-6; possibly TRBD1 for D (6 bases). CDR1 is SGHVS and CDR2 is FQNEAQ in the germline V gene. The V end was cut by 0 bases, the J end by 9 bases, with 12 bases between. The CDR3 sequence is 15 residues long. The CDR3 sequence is CASSLAPGVGSPLHF. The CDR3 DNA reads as TGTGCCAGCAGCTTAGCGCCAGGGGTAGGTTCACCCCTCCACTTT. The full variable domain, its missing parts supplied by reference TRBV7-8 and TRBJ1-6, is GAGVSQSPRYKVAKRGQDVALRCDPISGHVSLFWYQQALGQGPEFLTYFQNEAQLDKSGLPSDRFFAERPEGSVSTLKIQRTQQEDSAVYLCASSLAPGVGSPLHFGNGTRLTVT.

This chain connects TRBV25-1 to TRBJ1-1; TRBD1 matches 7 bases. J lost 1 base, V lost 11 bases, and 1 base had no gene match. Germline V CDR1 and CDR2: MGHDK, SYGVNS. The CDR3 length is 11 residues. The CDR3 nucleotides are TGTGCCGGGACAGCGAACACTGAAGCTTTCTTT. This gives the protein CAGTANTEAFF. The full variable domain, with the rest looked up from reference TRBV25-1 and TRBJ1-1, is EADIYQTPRYLVIGTGKKITLECSQTMGHDKMYWYQQDPGMELHLIHYSYGVNSTEKGDLSSESTVSRIRTEHFPLTLESARPSHTSQYLCAGTANTEAFFGQGTRLTVV.

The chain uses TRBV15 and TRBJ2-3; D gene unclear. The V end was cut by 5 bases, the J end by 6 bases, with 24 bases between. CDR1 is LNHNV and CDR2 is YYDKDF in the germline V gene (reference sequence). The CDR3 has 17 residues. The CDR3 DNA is TGTGCCACCAGCCTTAGAGAAACCTCGCTGAGGACCGATACGCAGTATTTT. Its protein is CATSLRETSLRTDTQYF.

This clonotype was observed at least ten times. The CDR3 DNA follows: TGTGCCAGTAGTATACGAAATCAGCCCCAGCATTTT. Its translation is CASSIRNQPQHF. The chain joins TRBV19 to TRBJ1-5, with unresolved D. V gave up 2 bases and J gave up 4 bases, with 3 bases separating them. Germline loops: CDR1 LNHDA, CDR2 SQIVND (reference sequence). This CDR3 comprises 12 residues. The full variable domain, completed using reference TRBV19 and TRBJ1-5, is DGGITQSPKYLFRKEGQNVTLSCEQNLNHDAMYWYRQDPGQGLRLIYYSQIVNDFQKGDIAEGYSVSREKKESFPLTVTSAQKNPTAFYLCASSIRNQPQHFGDGTRLSIL.

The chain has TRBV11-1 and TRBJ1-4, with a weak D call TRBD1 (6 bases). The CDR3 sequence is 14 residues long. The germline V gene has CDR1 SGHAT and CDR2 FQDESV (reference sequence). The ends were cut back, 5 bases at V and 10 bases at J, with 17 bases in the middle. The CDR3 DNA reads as TGTGCCAGCAGCCCCCCAGGGGCGGGTGGAAAACTGTTTTTT. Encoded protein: CASSPPGAGGKLFF.

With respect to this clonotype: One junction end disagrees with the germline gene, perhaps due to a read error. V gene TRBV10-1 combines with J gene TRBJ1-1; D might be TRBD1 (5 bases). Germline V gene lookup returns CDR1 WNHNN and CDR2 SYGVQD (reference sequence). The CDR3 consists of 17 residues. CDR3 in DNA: TGCGCCAGCAGTAAGTCCGGGACTAGCGGGGCCTGGGGGGGAGCTTTCTTT. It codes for CASSKSGTSGAWGGAFF.

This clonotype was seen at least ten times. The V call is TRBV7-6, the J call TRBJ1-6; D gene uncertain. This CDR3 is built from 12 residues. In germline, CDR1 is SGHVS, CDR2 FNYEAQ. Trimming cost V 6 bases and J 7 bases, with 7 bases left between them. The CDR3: CASRGPNSPLHF. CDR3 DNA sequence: TGTGCCAGCAGGGGTCCCAATTCACCCCTCCACTTT.

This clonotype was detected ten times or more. The DNA of the CDR3 is TGCAGTGCAACGACAGGGTCGTACTCTGAAGCTTTCTTT. Protein: CSATTGSYSEAFF. The V and J genes are TRBV20-1 and TRBJ1-1; 7 bases map to TRBD1. CDR1 and CDR2 (germline): DFQATT, SNEGSKA (reference sequence). The CDR3 spans 13 residues. V gave up 6 bases and J gave up 6 bases; unmatched junction bases: 10.

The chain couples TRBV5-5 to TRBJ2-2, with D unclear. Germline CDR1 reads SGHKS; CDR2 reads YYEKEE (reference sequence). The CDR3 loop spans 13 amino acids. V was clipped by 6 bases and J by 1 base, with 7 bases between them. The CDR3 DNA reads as TGTGCCAGCAAGGCCGGGAACACCGGGGAGCTGTTTTTT. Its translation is CASKAGNTGELFF.

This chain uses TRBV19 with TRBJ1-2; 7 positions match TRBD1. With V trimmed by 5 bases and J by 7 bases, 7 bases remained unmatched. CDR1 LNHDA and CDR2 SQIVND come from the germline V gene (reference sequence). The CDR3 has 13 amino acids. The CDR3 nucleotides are TGTGCCAGTAGTCCGACAGGGTGGTGTGGCTACACCTTC. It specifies CASSPTGWCGYTF.

The CDR3 loop reads CSARSGQGHRGQYF. The DNA of the CDR3 is TGCAGTGCTAGATCGGGACAGGGTCATCGGGGGCAGTACTTC. The chain has TRBV20-1 and TRBJ2-7, with 9 bases aligning to TRBD1. Trimming removed 2 bases from V and 9 bases from J; junction bases left unmatched: 11. Germline CDR1 and CDR2: DFQATT and SNEGSKA (reference sequence). There are 14 residues in the CDR3.

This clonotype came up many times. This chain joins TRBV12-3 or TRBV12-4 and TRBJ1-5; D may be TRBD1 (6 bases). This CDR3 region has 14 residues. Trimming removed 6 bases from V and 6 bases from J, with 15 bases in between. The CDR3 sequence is CASRPGQSGQPQHF. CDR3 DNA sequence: TGTGCCAGCAGACCCGGACAGTCAGGTCAGCCCCAGCATTTT.

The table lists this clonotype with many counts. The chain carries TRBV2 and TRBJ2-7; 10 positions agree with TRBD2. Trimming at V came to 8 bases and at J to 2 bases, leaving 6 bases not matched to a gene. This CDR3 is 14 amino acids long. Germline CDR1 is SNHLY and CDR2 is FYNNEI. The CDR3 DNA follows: TGTGCCAGCGTACAGCGGGGGGGGGCCTACGAGCAGTACTTC. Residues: CASVQRGGAYEQYF. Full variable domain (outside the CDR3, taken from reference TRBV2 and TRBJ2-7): EPEVTQTPSHQVTQMGQEVILRCVPISNHLYFYWYRQILGQKVEFLVSFYNNEISEKSEIFDDQFSVERPDGSNFTLKIRSTKLEDSAMYFCASVQRGGAYEQYFGPGTRLTVT.

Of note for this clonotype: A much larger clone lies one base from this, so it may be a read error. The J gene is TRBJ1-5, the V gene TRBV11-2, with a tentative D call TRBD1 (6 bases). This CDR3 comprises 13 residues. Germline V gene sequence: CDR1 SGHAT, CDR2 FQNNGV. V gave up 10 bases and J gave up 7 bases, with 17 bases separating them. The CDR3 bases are TGTGCCAACGGCCGGGGGGGCGGGCAGCCCCAGCATTTT. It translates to CANGRGGGQPQHF.

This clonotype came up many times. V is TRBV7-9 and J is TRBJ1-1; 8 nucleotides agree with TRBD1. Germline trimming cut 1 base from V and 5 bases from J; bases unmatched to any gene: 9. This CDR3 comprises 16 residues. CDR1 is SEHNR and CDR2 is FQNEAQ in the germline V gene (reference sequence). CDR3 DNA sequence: TGTGCCAGCAGCTTAGGGGCAGGGGGCGCGGGGACTGAAGCTTTCTTT. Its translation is CASSLGAGGAGTEAFF.